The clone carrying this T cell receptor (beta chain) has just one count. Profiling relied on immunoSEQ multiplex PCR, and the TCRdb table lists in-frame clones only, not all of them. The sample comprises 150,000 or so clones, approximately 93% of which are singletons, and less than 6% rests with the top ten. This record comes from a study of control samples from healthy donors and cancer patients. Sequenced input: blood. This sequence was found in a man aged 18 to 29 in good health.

The chain's CDR3 is CASSPTGLGMNTEAFF. Here the CDR3 DNA reads TGTGCCAGCAGCCCTACTGGTCTGGGCATGAACACTGAAGCTTTCTTT. This sequence joins TRBV5-5 and TRBJ1-1; no firm D call. The V end was cut by 4 bases, the J end by 0 bases, with 16 bases between. Germline loops: CDR1 SGHKS, CDR2 YYEKEE (reference sequence). The CDR3 loop spans 16 amino acids.